This is a list of T cell receptor beta chains from one sample in a study of tumour-infiltrating T cells in Burkitt lymphoma. Libraries were prepared by immunoSEQ multiplex PCR; TCRdb keeps only in-frame clonotypes and omits some of them. The table records 12,000 to 15,000 clones, over 75% of them present only once. The sample comprised tumor tissue. Every receptor here comes from a human donor with diffuse large B-cell lymphoma. The CDR3 runs from the conserved cysteine through the conserved F or W. The order of the fields is D gene, clone size, J gene, V gene, CDR3 DNA, CDR3 protein. D genes are given only for firm matches. Rows give clone size only sometimes, using once, few, many, or a class for an expanded clone.

d_gene: .
abundance: .
j_gene: TRBJ2-7
v_gene: TRBV5-1
CDR3nt: TGCGCCAGCAGCTTGGCCCCTACAGGGAGCTCCTACGAGCAGTACTTC
CDR3aa: CASSLAPTGSSYEQYF

d_gene: .
abundance: .
j_gene: TRBJ1-3
v_gene: TRBV13
CDR3nt: TGTGCCAGCAGCTTCGCCAACCGGGCCCTCGGAAACACCATATATTTT
CDR3aa: CASSFANRALGNTIYF

d_gene: .
abundance: .
j_gene: TRBJ1-4
v_gene: TRBV7-8
CDR3nt: TGTGCCAGCAGCTTTGTGCTGTCTAATGAAAAACTGTTTTTT
CDR3aa: CASSFVLSNEKLFF

d_gene: TRBD2
abundance: .
j_gene: TRBJ2-5
v_gene: TRBV7-7
CDR3nt: TGTGCTAGCAGCCCTACTAGCGGGGGGATGGAGACCCAGTACTTC
CDR3aa: CASSPTSGGMETQYF

d_gene: TRBD2
abundance: few
j_gene: TRBJ2-1
v_gene: TRBV7-2
CDR3nt: TGTGCCAGCAGCGGGGGACTAGCGGGGACGAATGAGCAGTTCTTC
CDR3aa: CASSGGLAGTNEQFF

d_gene: .
abundance: .
j_gene: TRBJ1-2
v_gene: TRBV19
CDR3nt: TGTGCCAGTTTGGTCCCTAACTATGGCTACACCTTC
CDR3aa: CASLVPNYGYTF

d_gene: .
abundance: .
j_gene: TRBJ1-1
v_gene: TRBV7-8
CDR3nt: TGTGTCAGCAGCTTAGGTGCAGGGCAGAACACTGAAGCTTTCTTT
CDR3aa: CVSSLGAGQNTEAFF

d_gene: TRBD2
abundance: few
j_gene: TRBJ2-1
v_gene: TRBV2
CDR3nt: TGTGCCAGCAGCGGCTTATCCAGGGAGACTAGCGTCTCCTACAATGAGCAGTTCTTC
CDR3aa: CASSGLSRETSVSYNEQFF

d_gene: TRBD2
abundance: .
j_gene: TRBJ2-3
v_gene: TRBV19
CDR3nt: TGTGCCAGTAGTATTTTTAGCGGGAGTCGTACAGATACGCAGTATTTT
CDR3aa: CASSIFSGSRTDTQYF

d_gene: .
abundance: .
j_gene: TRBJ2-3
v_gene: TRBV5-1
CDR3nt: TGCGCCAGCAGCTTGGCTTCCGCAGATACGCAGTATTTT
CDR3aa: CASSLASADTQYF

d_gene: TRBD2
abundance: .
j_gene: TRBJ2-3
v_gene: TRBV9
CDR3nt: TGTGCCAGCAGCGTAGAGGGACTAGGCACAGATACGCAGTATTTT
CDR3aa: CASSVEGLGTDTQYF

d_gene: TRBD1
abundance: .
j_gene: TRBJ2-7
v_gene: TRBV7-8
CDR3nt: TGTGCCAGCAGCTTAGCACAGGGGGCAAACTACGAGCAGTACTTC
CDR3aa: CASSLAQGANYEQYF

d_gene: .
abundance: .
j_gene: TRBJ1-2
v_gene: TRBV27
CDR3nt: TGTGCCAGCAGTTTGGACCGACTCTATGGCTACACCTTC
CDR3aa: CASSLDRLYGYTF

d_gene: .
abundance: .
j_gene: TRBJ1-2
v_gene: TRBV5-6
CDR3nt: TGTGCCAGCAGCTCGTATCCGGGACAAATCGACTACACCTTC
CDR3aa: CASSSYPGQIDYTF

d_gene: .
abundance: .
j_gene: TRBJ1-1
v_gene: TRBV19
CDR3nt: TGTGCCAGTAGTGCGGGGACTGAAGCTTTCTTT
CDR3aa: CASSAGTEAFF

d_gene: .
abundance: .
j_gene: TRBJ1-1
v_gene: TRBV4-3
CDR3nt: TGCGCCAGCAGCCAAGATCAGGGGACTGAAGCTTTCTTT
CDR3aa: CASSQDQGTEAFF

d_gene: .
abundance: .
j_gene: TRBJ1-2
v_gene: TRBV27
CDR3nt: TGTGCCAGCAGTTTAGATCACAGAAACTATGGCTACACCTTC
CDR3aa: CASSLDHRNYGYTF

d_gene: TRBD1
abundance: .
j_gene: TRBJ1-2
v_gene: TRBV5-6
CDR3nt: TGTGCCAGCAGCTTGGGGGGACAGTCGGCTAACTATGGCTACACCTTC
CDR3aa: CASSLGGQSANYGYTF

d_gene: .
abundance: .
j_gene: TRBJ2-3
v_gene: TRBV5-4
CDR3nt: TGTGCCAGCAGCTTGAAGGACACCCTGCAGGATACGCAGTATTTT
CDR3aa: CASSLKDTLQDTQYF

d_gene: .
abundance: .
j_gene: TRBJ1-1
v_gene: TRBV4-1
CDR3nt: TGCGCCAGCAGCCAATTTCCCCAGGAGAACACTGAAGCTTTCTTT
CDR3aa: CASSQFPQENTEAFF

d_gene: TRBD1
abundance: .
j_gene: TRBJ2-2
v_gene: TRBV5-8
CDR3nt: TGTGCCAGCAGTTGGGACAGGGCGGACGGGGAGCTGTTTTTT
CDR3aa: CASSWDRADGELFF

d_gene: .
abundance: .
j_gene: TRBJ1-1
v_gene: TRBV11-2
CDR3nt: TGTGCCAGCAGCTTATCAGGGTCCACTGAAGCTTTCTTT
CDR3aa: CASSLSGSTEAFF

d_gene: .
abundance: .
j_gene: TRBJ1-4
v_gene: TRBV27
CDR3nt: TGTGCCAGCAGGGCCTGGGGGGCAACTAATGAAAAACTGTTTTTT
CDR3aa: CASRAWGATNEKLFF

d_gene: TRBD2
abundance: .
j_gene: TRBJ2-2
v_gene: TRBV5-4
CDR3nt: TGTGCCAGCAGCTCCGGACTAGCGGTGGACACCGGGGAGCTGTTTTTT
CDR3aa: CASSSGLAVDTGELFF

d_gene: TRBD1
abundance: .
j_gene: TRBJ2-5
v_gene: TRBV27
CDR3nt: TGTGCCAGCAGTTCACAGGGGACCCAAGAGACCCAGTACTTC
CDR3aa: CASSSQGTQETQYF

d_gene: TRBD1
abundance: .
j_gene: TRBJ1-2
v_gene: TRBV7-2
CDR3nt: TGTGCCAGCAGCCTGCAGACAGGGGATGGCTACACCTTC
CDR3aa: CASSLQTGDGYTF

d_gene: TRBD2
abundance: .
j_gene: TRBJ2-3
v_gene: TRBV15
CDR3nt: TGTGCCACCAGCAGAGAAGGACTAGCGGGGCTCTATACGCAGTATTTT
CDR3aa: CATSREGLAGLYTQYF

d_gene: .
abundance: .
j_gene: TRBJ2-6
v_gene: TRBV21-1
CDR3nt: TGTGCCAGCATCCTCAGTCGCAGGTCTGGGGCCAACGTCCTGACTTTC
CDR3aa: CASILSRRSGANVLTF

d_gene: .
abundance: .
j_gene: TRBJ1-2
v_gene: TRBV28
CDR3nt: TGTGCCAGCAGTCTTCCGGGCGGTGGCTACACCTTC
CDR3aa: CASSLPGGGYTF

d_gene: TRBD1
abundance: .
j_gene: TRBJ2-2
v_gene: TRBV7-3
CDR3nt: TGTGCCAGCAGCACCCGGACAGGGAACACCGGGGAGCTGTTTTTT
CDR3aa: CASSTRTGNTGELFF

d_gene: .
abundance: few
j_gene: TRBJ2-3
v_gene: TRBV9
CDR3nt: TGTGCCAGCACCCCACGAGGGCTCACAGATACGCAGTATTTT
CDR3aa: CASTPRGLTDTQYF

d_gene: TRBD2
abundance: .
j_gene: TRBJ2-3
v_gene: TRBV5-6
CDR3nt: TGTGCCAGCAGCTTAGGCGGGAGGGCCATATTGGGTACGCAGTATTTT
CDR3aa: CASSLGGRAILGTQYF

d_gene: .
abundance: .
j_gene: TRBJ2-7
v_gene: TRBV9
CDR3nt: TGTGCCAGCAGCGAGGGAGCAGGGGTTGCCTACGAGCAGTACTTC
CDR3aa: CASSEGAGVAYEQYF

d_gene: .
abundance: once
j_gene: TRBJ2-1
v_gene: TRBV6-4
CDR3nt: TGTGCCAGCAGTGACTCGATTCAGGCGGAGCAGTTCTTC
CDR3aa: CASSDSIQAEQFF

d_gene: .
abundance: .
j_gene: TRBJ2-2
v_gene: TRBV27
CDR3nt: TGTGCCAGCAAGAAAGAAGGACAAATGACCGGGGAGCTGTTTTTT
CDR3aa: CASKKEGQMTGELFF

d_gene: .
abundance: .
j_gene: TRBJ1-5
v_gene: TRBV6-6
CDR3nt: TGTGCCAGCAGCGACATATATAGGGGGAACAATCAGCCCCAGCATTTT
CDR3aa: CASSDIYRGNNQPQHF

d_gene: TRBD2
abundance: .
j_gene: TRBJ2-7
v_gene: TRBV27
CDR3nt: TGTGCCAGCAGTCCTGGGACTAGCGGGAATATCTACGAGCAGTACTTC
CDR3aa: CASSPGTSGNIYEQYF

d_gene: TRBD2
abundance: once
j_gene: TRBJ2-1
v_gene: TRBV6-5
CDR3nt: TGTGCCAGCAGTTATTCGGGGGGGGGCAGGGATGAGCAGTTCTTC
CDR3aa: CASSYSGGGRDEQFF

d_gene: TRBD1
abundance: .
j_gene: TRBJ2-1
v_gene: TRBV11-2
CDR3nt: TGTGCCAGCAGCTTAGATTTCGGGACAGCCTACAATGAGCAGTTCTTC
CDR3aa: CASSLDFGTAYNEQFF

d_gene: .
abundance: .
j_gene: TRBJ2-2
v_gene: TRBV2
CDR3nt: TGTGCCAGCAGTGATTCTGTCCTGAACACCGGGGAGCTGTTTTTT
CDR3aa: CASSDSVLNTGELFF

d_gene: .
abundance: .
j_gene: TRBJ2-1
v_gene: TRBV7-2
CDR3nt: TGTGCCAGCAGCTGGGGCCCGGACAATGAGCAGTTCTTC
CDR3aa: CASSWGPDNEQFF

d_gene: .
abundance: .
j_gene: TRBJ1-2
v_gene: TRBV15
CDR3nt: TGTGCCACCAGCAGAGAGATAGGGGGGGCCTATGGCTACACCTTC
CDR3aa: CATSREIGGAYGYTF

d_gene: TRBD2
abundance: .
j_gene: TRBJ2-5
v_gene: TRBV5-1
CDR3nt: TGCGCCAGCTACCCGGGACTAGCGGGGCAAGAGACCCAGTACTTC
CDR3aa: CASYPGLAGQETQYF

d_gene: .
abundance: .
j_gene: TRBJ2-5
v_gene: TRBV11-2
CDR3nt: TGTGCCAGCAGCTTAGAGGCCTATCAAGAGACCCAGTACTTC
CDR3aa: CASSLEAYQETQYF

d_gene: .
abundance: .
j_gene: TRBJ2-2
v_gene: TRBV5-1
CDR3nt: TGCGCCAGCAGCTCTGGACGGGGGAAGGCGACCGGGGAGCTGTTTTTT
CDR3aa: CASSSGRGKATGELFF

d_gene: TRBD1
abundance: few
j_gene: TRBJ1-3
v_gene: TRBV2
CDR3nt: TGTGCCAGCCTAGTATTTGACAGGGATGGAAACACCATATATTTT
CDR3aa: CASLVFDRDGNTIYF

d_gene: .
abundance: .
j_gene: TRBJ1-2
v_gene: TRBV11-2
CDR3nt: TGTGCCAGCAGCTTAGAGCAGGGCGTCGGCACCTTC
CDR3aa: CASSLEQGVGTF